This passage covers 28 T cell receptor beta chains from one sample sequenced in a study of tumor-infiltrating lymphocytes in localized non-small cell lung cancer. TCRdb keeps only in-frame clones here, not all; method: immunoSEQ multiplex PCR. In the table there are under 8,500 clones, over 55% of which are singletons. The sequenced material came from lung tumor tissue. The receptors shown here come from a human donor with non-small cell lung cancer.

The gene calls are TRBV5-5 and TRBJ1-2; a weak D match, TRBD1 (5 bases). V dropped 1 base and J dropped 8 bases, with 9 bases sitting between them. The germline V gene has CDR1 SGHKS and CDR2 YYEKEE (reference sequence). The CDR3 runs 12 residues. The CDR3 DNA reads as TGTGCCAGCAGCTTGCTGTCAGGGGGCTACACCTTC. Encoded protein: CASSLLSGGYTF. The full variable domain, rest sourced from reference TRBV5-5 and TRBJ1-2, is DAGVTQSPTHLIKTRGQQVTLRCSPISGHKSVSWYQQVLGQGPQFIFQYYEKEERGRGNFPDRFSARQFPNYSSELNVNALLLGDSALYLCASSLLSGGYTFGSGTRLTVV.

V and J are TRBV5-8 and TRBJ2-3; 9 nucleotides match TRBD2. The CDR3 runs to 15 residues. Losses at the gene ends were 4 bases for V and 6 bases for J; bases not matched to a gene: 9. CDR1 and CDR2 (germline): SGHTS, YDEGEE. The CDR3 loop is CASSRGLAARDTQYF. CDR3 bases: TGTGCCAGCAGCAGGGGACTAGCTGCGAGGGATACGCAGTATTTT.

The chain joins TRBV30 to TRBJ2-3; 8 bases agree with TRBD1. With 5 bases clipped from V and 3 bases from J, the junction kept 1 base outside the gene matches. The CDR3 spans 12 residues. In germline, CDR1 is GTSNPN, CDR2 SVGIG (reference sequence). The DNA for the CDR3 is TGTGCCTGGGACAGGGGTACAGATACGCAGTATTTT. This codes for CAWDRGTDTQYF.

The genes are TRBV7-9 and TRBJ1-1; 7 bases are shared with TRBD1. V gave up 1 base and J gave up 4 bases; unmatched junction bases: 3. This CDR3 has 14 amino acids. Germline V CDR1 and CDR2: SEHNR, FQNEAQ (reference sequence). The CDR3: CASSLVQGVTEAFF. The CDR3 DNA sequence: TGTGCCAGCAGCTTAGTGCAGGGGGTCACTGAAGCTTTCTTT.

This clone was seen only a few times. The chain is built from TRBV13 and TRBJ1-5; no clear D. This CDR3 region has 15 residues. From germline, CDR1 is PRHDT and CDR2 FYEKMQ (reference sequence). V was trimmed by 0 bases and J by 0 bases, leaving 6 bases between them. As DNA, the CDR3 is TGTGCCAGCAGCTTAGGAGGGTATAGCAATCAGCCCCAGCATTTT. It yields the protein CASSLGGYSNQPQHF.

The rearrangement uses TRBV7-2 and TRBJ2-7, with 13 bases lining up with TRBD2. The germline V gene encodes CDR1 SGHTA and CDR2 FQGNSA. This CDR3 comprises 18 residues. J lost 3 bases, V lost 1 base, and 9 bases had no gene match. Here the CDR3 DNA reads TGTGCCAGCAGCTTAGTCCGGACTAGCGGGAGTGGAGTCTACGAGCAGTACTTC. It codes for CASSLVRTSGSGVYEQYF.

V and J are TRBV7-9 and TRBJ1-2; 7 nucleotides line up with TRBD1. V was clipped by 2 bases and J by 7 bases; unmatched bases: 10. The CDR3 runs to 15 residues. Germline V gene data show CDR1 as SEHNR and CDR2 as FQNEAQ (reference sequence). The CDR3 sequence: CASSLRGQIIGGYTF. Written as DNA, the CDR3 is TGTGCCAGCAGCTTAAGGGGACAGATAATAGGTGGCTACACCTTC. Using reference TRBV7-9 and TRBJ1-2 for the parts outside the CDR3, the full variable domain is DTGVSQNPRHKITKRGQNVTFRCDPISEHNRLYWYRQTLGQGPEFLTYFQNEAQLEKSRLLSDRFSAERPKGSFSTLEIQRTEQGDSAMYLCASSLRGQIIGGYTFGSGTRLTVV.

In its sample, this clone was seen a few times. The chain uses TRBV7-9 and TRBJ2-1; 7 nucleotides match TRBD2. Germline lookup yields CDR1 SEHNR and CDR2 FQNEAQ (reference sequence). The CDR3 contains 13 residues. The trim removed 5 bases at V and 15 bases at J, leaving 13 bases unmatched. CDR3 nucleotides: TGTGCCAGCAGCCTCTCTACGGGAGGTCTGCTGTTCTTC. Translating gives CASSLSTGGLLFF.

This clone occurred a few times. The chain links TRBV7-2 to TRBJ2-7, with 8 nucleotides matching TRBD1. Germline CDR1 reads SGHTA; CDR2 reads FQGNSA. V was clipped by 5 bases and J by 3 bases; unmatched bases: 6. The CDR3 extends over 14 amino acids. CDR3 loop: CASSRYRGNYEQYV. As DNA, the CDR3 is TGTGCCAGCAGCCGCTACAGGGGGAACTACGAGCAGTACGTC.

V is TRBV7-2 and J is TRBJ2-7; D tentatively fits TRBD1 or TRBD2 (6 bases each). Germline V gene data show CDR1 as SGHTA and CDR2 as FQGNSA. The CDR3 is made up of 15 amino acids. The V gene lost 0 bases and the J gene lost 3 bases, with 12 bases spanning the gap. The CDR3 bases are TGTGCCAGCAGCTTAGCGTTCAGGGGAGGCTACGAGCAGTACTTC. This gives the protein CASSLAFRGGYEQYF. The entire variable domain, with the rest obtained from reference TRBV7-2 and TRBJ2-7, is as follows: GAGVSQSPSNKVTEKGKDVELRCDPISGHTALYWYRQSLGQGLEFLIYFQGNSAPDKSGLPSDRFSAERTGGSVSTLTIQRTQQEDSAVYLCASSLAFRGGYEQYFGPGTRLTVT.

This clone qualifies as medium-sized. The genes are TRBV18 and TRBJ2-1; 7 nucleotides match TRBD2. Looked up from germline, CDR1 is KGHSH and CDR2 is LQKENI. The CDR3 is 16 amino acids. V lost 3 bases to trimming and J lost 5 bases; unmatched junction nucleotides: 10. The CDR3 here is CASSPSIGGLDNEQFF. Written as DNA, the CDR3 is TGTGCCAGCTCACCTAGTATAGGCGGACTAGACAATGAGCAGTTCTTC.

The CDR3 here is CASSLTTGGGGYTF. The CDR3 region has the DNA TGCGCCAGCAGCTTAACGACAGGGGGCGGAGGCTACACCTTC. The chain is built from TRBV5-1 and TRBJ1-2; 10 bases agree with TRBD1. V shed 2 bases, J shed 8 bases, and the junction held 6 bases outside the gene matches. CDR1 SGHRS and CDR2 YFSETQ come from the germline V gene. CDR3 length: 14 amino acids.

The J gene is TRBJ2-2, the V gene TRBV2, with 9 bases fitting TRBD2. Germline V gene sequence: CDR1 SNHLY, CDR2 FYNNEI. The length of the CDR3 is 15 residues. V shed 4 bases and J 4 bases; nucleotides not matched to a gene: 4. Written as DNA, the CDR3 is TGTGCCAGCAGTGTATCGCGGGGGGGCACCGGGGAGCTGTTTTTT. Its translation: CASSVSRGGTGELFF.

The CDR3 spells CASSTPRTVSTDTQYF. CDR3 DNA: TGCGCCAGCAGTACCCCCCGGACGGTTAGCACAGATACGCAGTATTTT. This chain uses TRBV4-1 with TRBJ2-3; no firm D call. The CDR3 covers 16 residues. Germline loops: CDR1 MGHRA, CDR2 YSYEKL. The V end lost 6 bases, the J end lost 0 bases, and 16 bases lay between the germline ends.

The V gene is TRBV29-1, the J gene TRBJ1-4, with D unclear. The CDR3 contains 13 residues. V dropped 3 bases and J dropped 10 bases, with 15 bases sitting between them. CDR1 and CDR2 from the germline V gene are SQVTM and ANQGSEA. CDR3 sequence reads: CSVDVSGEAKLFF. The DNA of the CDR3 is TGCAGCGTTGATGTTTCGGGAGAGGCAAAACTGTTTTTT.

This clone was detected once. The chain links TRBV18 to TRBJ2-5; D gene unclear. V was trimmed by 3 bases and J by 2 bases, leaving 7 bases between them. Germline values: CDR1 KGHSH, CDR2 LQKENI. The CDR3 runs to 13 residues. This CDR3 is CASSPPVQETQYF. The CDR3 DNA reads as TGTGCCAGCTCACCCCCGGTACAAGAGACCCAGTACTTC.

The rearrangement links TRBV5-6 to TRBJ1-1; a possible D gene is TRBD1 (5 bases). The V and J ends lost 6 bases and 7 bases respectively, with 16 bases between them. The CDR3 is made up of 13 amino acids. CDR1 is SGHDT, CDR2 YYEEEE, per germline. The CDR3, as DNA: TGTGCCAGCACCTTCAGGGTAGTTGGTGAAGCTTTCTTT. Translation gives CASTFRVVGEAFF.

DNA of the CDR3: TGCGCCAGCAGCTTGGGACAGCCCGGCGATACGCAGTATTTT. Translated: CASSLGQPGDTQYF. The chain is built from TRBV5-1 and TRBJ2-3, with D maybe TRBD1 (5 bases). V dropped 0 bases and J dropped 6 bases, with 11 bases sitting between them. This CDR3 contains 14 residues. CDR1 and CDR2 from the germline V gene are SGHRS and YFSETQ.

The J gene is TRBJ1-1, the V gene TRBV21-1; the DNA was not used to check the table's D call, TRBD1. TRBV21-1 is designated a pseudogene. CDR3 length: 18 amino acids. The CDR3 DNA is TGTGCCAGCAGCAAACCGAACTCACAGGGAATCATGAACACTGAAGCTTTCTTT. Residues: CASSKPNSQGIMNTEAFF.

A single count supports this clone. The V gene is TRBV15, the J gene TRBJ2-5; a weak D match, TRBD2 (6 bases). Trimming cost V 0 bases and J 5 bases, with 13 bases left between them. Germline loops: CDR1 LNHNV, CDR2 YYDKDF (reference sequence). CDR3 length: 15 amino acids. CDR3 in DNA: TGTGCCACCAGCAGAGATAGGAGGGTAGGGGAGACCCAGTACTTC. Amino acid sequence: CATSRDRRVGETQYF.

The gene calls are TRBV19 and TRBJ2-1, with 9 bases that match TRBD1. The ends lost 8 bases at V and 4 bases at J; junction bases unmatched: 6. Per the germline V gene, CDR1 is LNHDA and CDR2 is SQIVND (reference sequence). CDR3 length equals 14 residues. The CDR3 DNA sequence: TGTGCCAGTGAATTGACAGGGGGGTACAATGAGCAGTTCTTC. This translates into CASELTGGYNEQFF.

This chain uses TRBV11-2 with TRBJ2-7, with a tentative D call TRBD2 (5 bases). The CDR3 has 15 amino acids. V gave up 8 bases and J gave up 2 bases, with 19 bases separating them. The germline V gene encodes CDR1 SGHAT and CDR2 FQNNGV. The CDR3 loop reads CASRPGRRAPYEQYV. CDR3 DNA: TGTGCCAGCCGACCGGGCCGGCGGGCCCCCTACGAGCAGTACGTC.

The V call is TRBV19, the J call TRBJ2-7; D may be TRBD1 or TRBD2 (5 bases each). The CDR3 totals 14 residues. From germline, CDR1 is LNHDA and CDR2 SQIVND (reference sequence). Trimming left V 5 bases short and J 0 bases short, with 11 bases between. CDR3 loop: CASSPRESSYEQYF. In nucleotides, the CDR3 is TGTGCCAGTAGTCCCAGGGAGAGCTCCTACGAGCAGTACTTC.

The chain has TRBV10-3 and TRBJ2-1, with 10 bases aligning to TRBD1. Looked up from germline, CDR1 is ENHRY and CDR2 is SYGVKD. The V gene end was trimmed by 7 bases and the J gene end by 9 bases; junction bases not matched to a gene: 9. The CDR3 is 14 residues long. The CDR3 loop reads CAIKDRGLRTEQFF. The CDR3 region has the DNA TGTGCCATCAAAGACAGGGGGCTGCGGACTGAGCAGTTCTTC.

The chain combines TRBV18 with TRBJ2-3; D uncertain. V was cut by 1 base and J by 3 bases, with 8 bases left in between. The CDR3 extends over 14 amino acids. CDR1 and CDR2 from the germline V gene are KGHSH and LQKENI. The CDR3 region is CASSPRFQTDTQYF. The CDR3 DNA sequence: TGTGCCAGCTCACCACGATTCCAAACAGATACGCAGTATTTT.

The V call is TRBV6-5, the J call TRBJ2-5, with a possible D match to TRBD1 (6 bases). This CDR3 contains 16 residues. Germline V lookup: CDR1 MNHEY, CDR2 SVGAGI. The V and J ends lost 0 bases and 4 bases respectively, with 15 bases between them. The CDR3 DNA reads TGTGCCAGCAGTTACTCCGGGACCCCCAGGGGAGAGACCCAGTACTTC. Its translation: CASSYSGTPRGETQYF.

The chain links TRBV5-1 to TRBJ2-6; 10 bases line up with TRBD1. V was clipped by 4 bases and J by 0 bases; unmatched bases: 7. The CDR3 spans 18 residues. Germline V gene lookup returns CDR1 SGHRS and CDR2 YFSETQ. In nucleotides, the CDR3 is TGCGCCAGCAGCCACTGGCGGACAGGGGGCTCTGGGGCCAACGTCCTGACTTTC. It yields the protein CASSHWRTGGSGANVLTF.

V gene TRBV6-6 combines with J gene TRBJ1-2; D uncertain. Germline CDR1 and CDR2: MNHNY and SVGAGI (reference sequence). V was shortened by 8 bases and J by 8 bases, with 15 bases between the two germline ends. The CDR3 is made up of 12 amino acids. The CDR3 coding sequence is TGTGCCAGCGGCCGGGAGCCGGCAGGCTACACCTTC. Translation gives CASGREPAGYTF.